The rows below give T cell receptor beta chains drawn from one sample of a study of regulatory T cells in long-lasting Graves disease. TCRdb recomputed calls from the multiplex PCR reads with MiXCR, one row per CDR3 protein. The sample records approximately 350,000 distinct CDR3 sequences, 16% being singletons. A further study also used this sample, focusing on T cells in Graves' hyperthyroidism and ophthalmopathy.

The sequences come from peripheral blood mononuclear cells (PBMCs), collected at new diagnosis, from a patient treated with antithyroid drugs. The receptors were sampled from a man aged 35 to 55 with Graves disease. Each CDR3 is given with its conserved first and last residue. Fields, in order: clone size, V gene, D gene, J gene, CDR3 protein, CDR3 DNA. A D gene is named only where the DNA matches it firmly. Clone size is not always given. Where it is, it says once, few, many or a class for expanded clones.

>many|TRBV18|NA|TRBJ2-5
CASSPLAVWGQETQYF
TGTGCCAGCTCACCATTAGCGGTGTGGGGCCAAGAGACCCAGTACTTC
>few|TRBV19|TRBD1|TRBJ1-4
CASSVTSGTGEKLFF
TGTGCCAGTAGTGTGACCTCCGGGACAGGGGAAAAACTGTTTTTT
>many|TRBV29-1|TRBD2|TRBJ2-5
CSASGGETQYF
TGCAGCGCAAGCGGGGGGGAGACCCAGTACTTC
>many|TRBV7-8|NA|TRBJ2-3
CASSLGRSRGLYTDTQYF
TGTGCCAGCAGCTTAGGAAGAAGCAGGGGACTGTACACAGATACGCAGTATTTT
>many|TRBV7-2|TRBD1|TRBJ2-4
CASSLRTGLTKNIQYF
TGTGCCAGCAGCTTGCGGACAGGGCTGACCAAAAACATTCAGTACTTC
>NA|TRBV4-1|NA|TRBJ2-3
CASSQPRGRGTQYF
TGCGCCAGCAGCCAGCCCCGGGGGCGGGGTACGCAGTATTTT
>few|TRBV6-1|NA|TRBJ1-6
CASTDGQWYSPLHF
TGTGCCAGCACCGACGGACAATGGTATTCACCCCTCCACTTT
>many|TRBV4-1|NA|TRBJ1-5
CASSQGISGQPQHF
TGTGCCAGCAGCCAAGGGATATCGGGTCAGCCCCAGCATTTT
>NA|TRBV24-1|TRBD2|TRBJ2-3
CATSDGRSSGGTDTQYF
TGTGCCACCAGTGACGGGCGGTCTAGCGGGGGCACAGATACGCAGTATTTT
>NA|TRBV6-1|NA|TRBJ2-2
CASSETPPQQTGELFF
TGTGCCAGCAGTGAAACCCCCCCCCAACAGACCGGGGAGCTGTTTTTT
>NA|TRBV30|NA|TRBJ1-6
CAWTSRGTLHF
TGTGCCTGGACCAGCAGGGGAACCCTCCACTTT
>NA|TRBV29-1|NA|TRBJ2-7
CSVPLQQYF
TGCAGCGTACCCCTCCAGCAGTACTTC
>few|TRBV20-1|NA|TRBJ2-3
CSARDRRRGTDTQYF
TGCAGTGCTAGAGATCGCCGGAGGGGCACAGATACGCAGTATTTT
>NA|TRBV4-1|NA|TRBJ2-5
CASSQENLKTQYF
TGCGCCAGCAGCCAAGAAAACCTCAAGACCCAGTACTTC
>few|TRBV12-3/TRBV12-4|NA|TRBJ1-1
CASSFETFEAFF
TGTGCCAGCAGTTTCGAGACTTTTGAAGCTTTCTTT
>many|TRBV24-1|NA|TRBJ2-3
CATSGGRGTDTQYF
TGTGCCACCAGCGGTGGTCGGGGCACAGATACGCAGTATTTT
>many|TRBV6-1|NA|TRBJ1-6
CASSAYGGRSYNSPLHF
TGTGCCAGCAGTGCCTATGGCGGACGGAGTTATAATTCACCCCTCCACTTT
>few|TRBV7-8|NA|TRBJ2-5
CASSLERGGGETQYF
TGTGCCAGCAGCTTAGAAAGGGGGGGCGGAGAGACCCAGTACTTC
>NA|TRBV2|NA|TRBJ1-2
CASRRGPRGYTF
TGTGCCAGCCGCCGGGGGCCTCGAGGCTACACCTTC
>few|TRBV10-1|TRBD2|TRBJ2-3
CASSESGGGADTQYF
TGCGCCAGCAGTGAGTCCGGCGGGGGGGCAGATACGCAGTATTTT
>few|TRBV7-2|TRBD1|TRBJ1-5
CASSGTGARPQHF
TGTGCCAGCAGCGGAACAGGGGCCCGGCCCCAGCATTTT
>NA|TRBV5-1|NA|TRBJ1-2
CASSQDPAGSYGYTF
TGCGCCAGCAGCCAAGACCCAGCAGGGAGCTATGGCTACACCTTC
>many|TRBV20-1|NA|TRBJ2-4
CSARGAPDPLNIQYF
TGCAGTGCTAGAGGCGCGCCGGACCCCCTTAACATTCAGTACTTC
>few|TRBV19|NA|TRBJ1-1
CASTPRFGAPNTEAFF
TGTGCCAGTACCCCCCGTTTCGGGGCGCCGAACACTGAAGCTTTCTTT
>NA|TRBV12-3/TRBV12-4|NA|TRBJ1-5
CASSLRINSNQPQHF
TGTGCCAGCAGCCTCAGGATTAATAGCAATCAGCCCCAGCATTTT
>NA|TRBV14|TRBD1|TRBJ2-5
CASRGRTGEETQYF
TGTGCCAGCAGGGGAAGGACAGGGGAAGAGACCCAGTACTTC
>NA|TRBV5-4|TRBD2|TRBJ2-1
CASSVGLAGGPYNEQFF
TGTGCCAGCAGCGTGGGACTAGCGGGGGGGCCATACAATGAGCAGTTCTTC
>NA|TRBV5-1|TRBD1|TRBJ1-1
CASSTEGQGATEAFF
TGCGCCAGCAGCACTGAGGGACAGGGGGCCACTGAAGCTTTCTTT
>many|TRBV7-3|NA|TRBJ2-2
CASSPYVGLGGELFF
TGTGCCAGCAGCCCCTACGTGGGGCTGGGCGGGGAGCTGTTTTTT
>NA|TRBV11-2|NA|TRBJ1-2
CASSLDDSSANYGYTF
TGTGCCAGCAGCTTAGACGATTCCTCCGCTAACTATGGCTACACCTTC
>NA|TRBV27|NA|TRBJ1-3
CASSPGSFSGNTIYF
TGTGCCAGCAGCCCAGGCTCTTTCTCTGGAAACACCATATATTTT
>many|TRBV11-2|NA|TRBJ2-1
CASSPFVASEQFF
TGTGCCAGCAGCCCCTTCGTAGCCAGTGAGCAGTTCTTC
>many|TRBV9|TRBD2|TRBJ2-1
CASSESGGIYNEQFF
TGTGCCAGCAGCGAAAGCGGGGGGATCTACAATGAGCAGTTCTTC
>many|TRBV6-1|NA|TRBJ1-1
CASTSTLEDPGRAFF
TGTGCCAGCACGAGCACTCTAGAAGATCCAGGTAGAGCTTTCTTT
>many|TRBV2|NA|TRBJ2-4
CASSQGTAKNIQYF
TGTGCCAGCAGCCAGGGGACTGCCAAAAACATTCAGTACTTC
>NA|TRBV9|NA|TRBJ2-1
CASSVATGGGAFNEQFF
TGTGCCAGCAGCGTAGCCACCGGAGGGGGAGCTTTCAATGAGCAGTTCTTC
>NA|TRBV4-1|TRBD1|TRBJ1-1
CASSFRQGRMNTEAFF
TGCGCCAGCAGCTTCCGACAGGGTCGGATGAACACTGAAGCTTTCTTT
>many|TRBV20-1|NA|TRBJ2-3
CSAPDRTDTQYF
TGCAGTGCACCCGACAGAACAGATACGCAGTATTTT
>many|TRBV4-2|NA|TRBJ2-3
CASSRRTDTDTQYF
TGTGCCAGCAGCCGCCGGACAGACACAGATACGCAGTATTTT
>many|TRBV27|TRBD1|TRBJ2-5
CASSFGQVGETQYF
TGTGCCAGCAGTTTTGGACAGGTGGGAGAGACCCAGTACTTC
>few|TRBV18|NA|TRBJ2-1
CASSPPYGRSGEQFF
TGTGCCAGCTCACCACCGTATGGCAGATCGGGTGAGCAGTTCTTC
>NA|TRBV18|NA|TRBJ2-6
CASSPTGANVLTF
TGTGCCAGCTCACCAACTGGGGCCAACGTCCTGACTTTC
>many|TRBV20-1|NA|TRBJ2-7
CSARVEYEQYF
TGCAGTGCTAGAGTAGAATACGAGCAGTACTTC
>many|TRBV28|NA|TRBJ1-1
CAILGGQQAFF
TGTGCCATCCTTGGCGGACAACAAGCTTTCTTT
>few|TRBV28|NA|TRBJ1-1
CASIEGAGNTEAFF
TGTGCCAGCATAGAAGGGGCAGGTAACACTGAAGCTTTCTTT
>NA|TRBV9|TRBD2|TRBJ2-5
CASSVGFSGGLQETQYF
TGTGCCAGCAGCGTAGGGTTCAGCGGGGGGCTCCAAGAGACCCAGTACTTC
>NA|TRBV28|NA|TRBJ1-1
CASKGGPPGAWTEAFF
TGTGCCAGCAAAGGAGGTCCGCCGGGGGCTTGGACTGAAGCTTTCTTT
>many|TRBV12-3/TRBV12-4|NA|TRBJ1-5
CASSPSEGWSVWNQPQHF
TGTGCCAGCAGTCCCTCCGAAGGTTGGAGTGTATGGAATCAGCCCCAGCATTTT